This T cell receptor beta chain was documented in a study of Ad26.COV2.S vaccination and SARS-CoV-2 variants. Study-level points and caveats: Spike-specific CD8+ and CD4+ T cell responses reportedly showed substantial breadth after vaccination.

On this clone itself: The target antigen is unknown.

Sequencing used immunoSEQ multiplex PCR; TCRdb keeps in-frame clones, though not all of them. This sample carries 250,000 or so clones, roughly 85% of them seen once, and the ten largest clones take nearly 3%. Treatment denoted: around 19 received Ad26.COV2.S at low or high dose, single or two shots; a few received placebo; per-sample allocation not given. Each sample was drawn 63 days after the first injection (of vaccine or placebo). Sequencing used peripheral blood, obtained in a trial of Ad26.COV2.S vaccine versus placebo. The receptor was isolated from a person aged 18 to 59 who received the Ad26.COV2.S COVID-19 vaccine or a placebo.

The chain's CDR3 is CASARTISNQPQHF. CDR3 coding DNA: TGTGCCAGCGCGAGGACGATTAGCAATCAGCCCCAGCATTTT. The rearrangement links TRBV7-2 to TRBJ1-5; no clear D gene. The CDR3 length is 14 residues. The germline V and J ends were trimmed by 8 bases and 0 bases, with 11 bases remaining between them. The germline V gene has CDR1 SGHTA and CDR2 FQGNSA.